This entry is about one TCR beta chain. Its antigen is not yet known. No clone much larger than this one lies a single base away; base qualities are absent. The library was built by means of the immunoSEQ multiplex PCR assay. A mixture of 60 forward primers for TCR Vbeta segments and 13 reverse primers for TCR Jbeta segments was used in the multiplex PCR. Amplification of the CDR3 region of rearranged TCR beta genes was performed with a multiplex PCR assay on genomic DNA. The amplified TCR beta libraries were sequenced on the Illumina HiSeq System as 87-base-pair reads. Per the authors' processing: In a later analysis, tens of millions of unique TCR beta chains were counted across the 500 to 700 repertoires, and around 10 million of these chains were shared by at least two donors. Raw reads were error-corrected and collapsed into unique sequences by a nearest-neighbor algorithm in which closely related sequences were merged to remove PCR and sequencing errors. Alignment of CDR3 sequences to IMGT reference sequences was used to assign V, D and J gene segments. For a sequence to be retained, a match of at least six nucleotides was required to both a V gene segment and a J gene segment. Rearrangements were classified as productive when the CDR3 lacked stop codons and remained in frame with V and J, and all other rearrangements were classified as non-productive. CDR3 was defined by IMGT convention, running from the second conserved V-encoded cysteine to the conserved J-encoded phenylalanine. The earlier analysis of some 580 of the donors excluded any sequence lacking an unambiguous match to a single V gene segment. An earlier analysis of some 500 of the donors classified V segments as functional when productive rearrangements were above 56.7% and as segregating when the standard deviation between donors was above 5%. To diagnose cytomegalovirus status from the catalog of TCR beta chain sequences, a statistical classification framework was built. A later analysis assigned V and J genes by comparing TCR nucleotide sequences with IMGT/GENE-DB human TR gene sequences. A later analysis assigned CDR3 sequences and most-parsimonious VDJ recombination scenarios with the TCRdist pipeline. In a later analysis, each TCR beta chain was defined by its CDR3 amino acid sequence together with its V-gene family, and reads lacking a unique V-gene family were excluded. To address suspected cross-contamination and a sequencing artifact, a later analysis removed 450 to 700 highly shared, low-generation-probability nucleotide sequences. In a later analysis, a clonal expansion index was calculated for each public chain from normalized within-repertoire ranks of inferred template counts. In a later analysis, generation probabilities were computed with a VDJ recombination model fitted to out-of-frame rearrangements, and the resulting probabilities were checked against IGoR. A later analysis scored TCR-TCR, TCR-HLA and TCR-CMV co-occurrence with hypergeometric tests, applying a repertoire-size bias correction to TCR pairs. A later analysis estimated false discovery rates by permuting HLA or CMV assignments 20 times. In a later analysis, co-occurring TCRs were grouped using DBSCAN, with TCRdist sequence similarity added in when clustering inside HLA-allele-positive subsets. Repertoires with fewer than 30,000 or more than 120,000 public chains were left out of co-occurrence clustering, as were about five repertoires with anomalous nucleotide sharing. Held by TCRdb, this immuneACCESS table contains in-frame sequences only and omits some clones. Under half of the omission traces to an unresolved V gene where checked; the cause of the rest is unknown. V and J calls and clone size are those listed in that table; D and trimming were worked out from the DNA. For this sample the table gives about 200,000 clones, of which around 80% were detected only once. The ten top clones hold 1.5% to 2% of the sample.

This entry comes from a study of cytomegalovirus exposure and HLA in healthy donors (dated by TCRdb to 2016 to 2017). A note on the overall study: According to an earlier analysis of a few hundred of the donors, about 190 million T cells yielded approximately 120 million unique TCR beta sequences and 276 Gb of sequence data. Around 300 gigabases of sequencing data and around 87 million unique TCR sequences were included in an early release covering over 600 HLA-typed donors. Among the roughly 390 genotyped donors, approximately 81% belonged to the genetic ancestry cluster associated with self-reported Caucasian donors. The study aimed to test whether signatures of past pathogen exposure could be identified by cataloging public T cell receptors. The study profiled the T cell repertoires of 666 subjects by immunosequencing and related them to cytomegalovirus serostatus. Along with the roughly 700-subject first cohort, a separate validation cohort of over a hundred different subjects was used. The study combined high-throughput TCR immunosequencing, statistical association of individual TCRs with disease status, and machine learning to predict cytomegalovirus infection status. To study patterns of TCR occurrence, a later analysis re-analyzed previously published TCR beta repertoires from 666 donors and added high-resolution HLA genotyping. The later analysis used no new phenotypic data to find candidate immune exposures, relying instead on TCR beta sequences and their occurrence across donors. In an earlier analysis of 550 to 700 of the donors, high-throughput TCR beta sequencing was used to judge whether each TCR beta V gene segment behaved as functional or pseudogenic. Donor age, sex, ethnicity and CMV serostatus were compiled together with the repertoire data. A later genetic analysis took genome-wide SNP genotypes for about 55% of the 666 donors and used that subset as a discovery cohort. Every repertoire in the discovery cohort had been generated on one and the same sequencing platform. HLA typing included class I and class II loci at four-digit resolution. The number of donors typed differed by locus, with about 629-630 for A, B, C, DRB1 and DQB1, around 500 for DQA1, approximately 580 for DPA1, and approximately 470 for DPB1. Because of strong linkage in the cohort, a handful of DR-DQ haplotypes were treated as single units for association and clustering. Across about 380 genotyped donors of the cohort, an average of about 240,000 unique TCR beta nucleotide sequences per donor were sequenced, and 15% to 20% of those sequences were non-productive.

The cohort consisted of 666 healthy bone marrow donors. Cohort members were all nominally healthy when sampled, although unrecorded immune exposures were likely present. The donor tested CMV seronegative, placing the donor among the 352 seronegative members of the cohort. Every donor gave a peripheral blood sample, and the peripheral blood mononuclear cells from that sample were used for TCR beta sequencing. Genomic DNA was extracted from the blood cell samples with the Qiagen DNeasy Blood Extraction Kit. Beyond this particular receptor, the publication reports: When HLA alleles, especially DR and DQ, strongly co-occurred, TCR associations were difficult to assign to individual alleles. Fewer than 20 rarely observed V segments, including chromosome 9 orphons, were excluded from the earlier analysis of some 590 of the donors because counts were too low. An earlier analysis of approximately 540 of the donors showed that most TCR beta V segments appeared in productive rearrangements either about 90% or about 30% of the time, which broadly matched IMGT annotations. Correlated functional status among segregating V segments might be attributable to linkage disequilibrium, but an unknown experimental factor could not be ruled out. In vitro tests confirmed that three of the cytomegalovirus-associated TCR beta chains recognize cytomegalovirus antigens. Because some donors lacked HLA typing at each locus, the association tests relied only on the typed subset. According to a later analysis, parvovirus B19, influenza, CMV and Epstein-Barr virus appeared linked to several top co-occurrence clusters. In a later genetic analysis, fewer N-insertions in productive TCRs were reported among donors in an Asian-associated ancestry cluster than the roughly 700-donor mean. Most TCR sequences were seen in very few donors, while some public TCRs were found in many individuals. A later genetic analysis associated a missense DCLRE1C variant with V-gene and J-gene trimming of TCR beta chains, and an independent cohort replicated the association. According to the authors, the approach could potentially be generalized to other disease states and immunological phenotypes. In a later analysis, more than 15,000 TCR beta sequences were associated with specific HLA alleles at a false discovery rate of 0.05. In a later analysis, HLA-associated TCR beta chains were found to be more clonally expanded and to have lower generation probabilities than equally common non-associated chains. Most CMV-associated TCR beta chains appeared to be HLA-restricted in a later analysis, and the HLA associations seemed to be driven largely by CMV exposure. The study gave a list of 150 to 200 TCR beta chains associated with cytomegalovirus. Immune exposure information for the cohort was limited to CMV serostatus. Only TCR beta chains were sequenced in this cohort, and the absence of alpha or paired-chain data limited detectable features. Sequencing depth was assumed to be roughly uniform across donors in the presence/absence analyses, though that assumption may not hold. Cytomegalovirus status was reported to be diagnosed by the classifier with high specificity and sensitivity in both the original and validation cohorts. In a later analysis, the rate of TCR association differed among HLA loci, with DRB1 alleles having the most associated TCRs and HLA-C alleles having the fewest. A further reported finding was that TCR beta sequences accurately predicted the HLA-A and HLA-B alleles for most subjects in the first cohort. A cluster of highly shared sequence variants was judged likely to represent a technical artifact of the sequencing pipeline.

Sequencing was carried out using PBMCs. This receptor was obtained from a woman between 18 and 29 years old in good health and CMV-seronegative.

The CDR3 is CAWTGGAGYGYTF. The DNA is TGTGCCTGGACGGGGGGCGCTGGCTATGGCTACACCTTC. This receptor chain uses TRBV30 and TRBJ1-2, and the D gene may be TRBD1, 6 bases matching. The germline V gene encodes CDR1 GTSNPN and CDR2 SVGIG (reference sequence). The CDR3, from cysteine to phenylalanine, totals 13 residues. Only the CDR3 region is kept as DNA, spanning 39 bases read in frame from base 1. V is reduced by 4 bases and J by 4 bases, leaving a spacing of 13 bases between them.